This T cell receptor (beta chain) was identified in a study of blood T cell repertoires in COVID-19 (dated by TCRdb to 2020 to 2022). At the level of the whole study: Samples covering the acute and convalescent phases of COVID-19 were provided by collaborators in the United States, Italy and Spain. The prospective study material was composed of cDNA or gDNA derived from T cells, B-cell-depleted T cells, or PBMCs. Deeply sampled blood TCRbeta repertoires from subjects exposed to, actively infected with, or recovered from COVID-19 were included in the dataset. A freely available public database, intended as a resource for researchers studying the immune response to SARS-CoV-2, is where the repertoires were released. The samples were drawn from the first 160 participants of the ongoing ImmuneRACE study and from some 1,300 subjects provided by 6 global collaborators. Nearly every sample came with metadata listing a de-identified subject ID, COVID-19 status, age in years and sex. Where available, HLA class I and class II types were taken from metadata supplied by the sample provider and were not determined by assay-based typing. The paper as a whole reports these results and caveats: How much clinical and demographic metadata was included differed by source and by participant, and the metadata was provided uncurated.

The collaborating institutions used their own protocols to collect whole blood in K2EDTA tubes. For TCRbeta analysis, collaborator samples were shipped as frozen whole blood, as isolated PBMCs, or as DNA extracted from either sample type. TCRbeta CDR3 regions were amplified from genomic DNA using the immunoSEQ Assay, a bias-controlled multiplex PCR. Under the source paper's analysis protocol: Nucleated cell counts per sample were estimated from amplification of reference gene primers within the assay. To quantify the absolute abundance of each unique TCRbeta CDR3 rearrangement, sequence reads were collapsed and filtered. For each sample, productive Simpson clonality was calculated as the square root of Simpson's diversity index over productive rearrangements. This immuneACCESS table, as held by TCRdb, lists in-frame sequences with V and J called but not all clones. Of the missing ones, under half trace to an unresolved V gene in checked studies; the others have no known cause. Clone size and the V and J calls come from that table; the DNA yielded D and trimming. The sample table contains 57,000 or so clones; only one count was recorded for 85% of them. 5% to 5.5% of the sample is taken by the ten largest.

Comments on this clone: Its cognate antigen has yet to be identified. No much larger clone is present one base from it, and per-base qualities are unavailable.

Reading the germline V gene gives CDR1 SGHTA and CDR2 FQGNSA. A distance of 17 bases separates the germline ends of V and J, which lose 5 bases and 7 bases respectively. From the cysteine through the phenylalanine, the CDR3 covers 14 amino acids. The only DNA kept is the CDR3, 42 bases in frame from the first base. Here the chain combines TRBV7-2 and TRBJ1-1; the D gene remains uncertain. This TCR derives from a man in his 70s with acute or convalescent COVID-19. The sequencing input was peripheral blood. The CDR3: CASSPQMVRGEAFF. At the DNA level, the sequence is TGTGCCAGCAGCCCTCAGATGGTGCGGGGTGAAGCTTTCTTT.